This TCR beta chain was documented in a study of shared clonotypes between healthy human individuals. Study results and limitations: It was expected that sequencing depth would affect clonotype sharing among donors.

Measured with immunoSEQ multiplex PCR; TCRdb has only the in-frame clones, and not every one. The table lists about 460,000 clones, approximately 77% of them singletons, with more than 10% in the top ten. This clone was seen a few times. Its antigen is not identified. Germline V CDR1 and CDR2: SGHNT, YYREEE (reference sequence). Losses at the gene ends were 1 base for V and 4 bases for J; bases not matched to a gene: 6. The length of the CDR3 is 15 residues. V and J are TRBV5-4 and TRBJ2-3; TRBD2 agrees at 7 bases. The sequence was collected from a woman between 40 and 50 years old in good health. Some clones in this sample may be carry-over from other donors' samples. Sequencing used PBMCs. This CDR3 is CASSLWGGRADTQYF. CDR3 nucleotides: TGTGCCAGCAGCTTGTGGGGGGGAAGGGCAGATACGCAGTATTTT.